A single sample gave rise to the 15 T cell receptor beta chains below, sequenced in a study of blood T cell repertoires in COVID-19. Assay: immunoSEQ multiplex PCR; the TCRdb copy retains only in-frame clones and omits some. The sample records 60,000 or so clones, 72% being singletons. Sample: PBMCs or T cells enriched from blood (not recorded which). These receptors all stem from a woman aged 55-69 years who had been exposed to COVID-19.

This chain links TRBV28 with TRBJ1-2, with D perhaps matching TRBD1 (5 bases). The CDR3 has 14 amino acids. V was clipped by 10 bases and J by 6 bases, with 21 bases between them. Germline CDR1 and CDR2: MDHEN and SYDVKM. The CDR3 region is CATKPLRDWDGYTF. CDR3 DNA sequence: TGTGCCACCAAACCCCTACGGGACTGGGATGGCTACACCTTC.

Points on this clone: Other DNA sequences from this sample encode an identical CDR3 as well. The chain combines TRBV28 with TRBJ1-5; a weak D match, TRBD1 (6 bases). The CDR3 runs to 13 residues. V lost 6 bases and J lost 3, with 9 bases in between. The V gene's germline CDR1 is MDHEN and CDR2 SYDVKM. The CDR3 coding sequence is TGTGCCAGCAGGCAGGGGTCCAATCAGCCCCAGCATTTT. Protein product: CASRQGSNQPQHF.

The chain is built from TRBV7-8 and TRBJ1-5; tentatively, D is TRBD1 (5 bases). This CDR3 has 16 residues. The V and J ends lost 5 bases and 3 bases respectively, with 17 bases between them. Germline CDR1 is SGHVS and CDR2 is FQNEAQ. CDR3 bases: TGTGCCAGCAGCCCTTTGTCGGGGGTCATCAATCAGCCCCAGCATTTT. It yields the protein CASSPLSGVINQPQHF.

The CDR3 coding sequence is TGTGCCAGCGTTCAAGCGGCTTTCACCGAGCAGTACTTC. Translating it yields CASVQAAFTEQYF. The chain combines TRBV6-5 with TRBJ2-7, with D possibly TRBD2 on 5 matching bases. The V and J ends lost 8 bases and 6 bases respectively, with 17 bases between them. Germline CDR1 and CDR2: MNHEY and SVGAGI. The CDR3 contains 13 residues.

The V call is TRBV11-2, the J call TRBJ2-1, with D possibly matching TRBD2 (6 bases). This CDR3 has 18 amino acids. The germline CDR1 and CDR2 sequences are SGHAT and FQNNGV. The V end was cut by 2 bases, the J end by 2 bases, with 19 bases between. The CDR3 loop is CASSLFRLWGRPYNEQFF. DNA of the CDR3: TGTGCCAGCAGCTTATTCCGGCTATGGGGGAGGCCCTACAATGAGCAGTTCTTC. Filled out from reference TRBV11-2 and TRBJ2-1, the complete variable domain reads EAGVAQSPRYKIIEKRQSVAFWCNPISGHATLYWYQQILGQGPKLLIQFQNNGVVDDSQLPKDRFSAERLKGVDSTLKIQPAKLEDSAVYLCASSLFRLWGRPYNEQFFGPGTRLTVL.

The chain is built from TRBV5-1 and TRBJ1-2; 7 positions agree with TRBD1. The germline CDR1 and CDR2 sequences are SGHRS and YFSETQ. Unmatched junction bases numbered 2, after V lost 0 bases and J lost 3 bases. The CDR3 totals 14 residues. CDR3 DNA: TGCGCCAGCAGCTTGGGTACAGGGGACTATGGCTACACCTTC. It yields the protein CASSLGTGDYGYTF.

DNA for the CDR3: TGCAGCGTGTGGGAGGGGGGGACAGATACGCAGTATTTT. Protein product: CSVWEGGTDTQYF. The chain has TRBV29-1 and TRBJ2-3; a weak D match, TRBD2 (7 bases). The germline V and J ends were trimmed by 6 bases and 3 bases, with 13 bases remaining between them. This CDR3 is 13 amino acids long. Germline loops: CDR1 SQVTM, CDR2 ANQGSEA.

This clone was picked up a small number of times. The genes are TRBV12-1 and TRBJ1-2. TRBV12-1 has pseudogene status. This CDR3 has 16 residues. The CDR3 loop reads CASSSQRRAGIMSYTF. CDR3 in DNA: TGTGCCAGCAGCTCCCAAAGACGGGCGGGGATTATGAGCTACACCTTC.

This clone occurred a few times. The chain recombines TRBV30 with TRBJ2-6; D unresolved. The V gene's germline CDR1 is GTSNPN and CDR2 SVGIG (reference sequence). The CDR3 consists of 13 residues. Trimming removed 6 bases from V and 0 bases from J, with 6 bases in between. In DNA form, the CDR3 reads TGTGCCTGCCCCCTCTCTGGGGCCAACGTCCTGACTTTC. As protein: CACPLSGANVLTF.

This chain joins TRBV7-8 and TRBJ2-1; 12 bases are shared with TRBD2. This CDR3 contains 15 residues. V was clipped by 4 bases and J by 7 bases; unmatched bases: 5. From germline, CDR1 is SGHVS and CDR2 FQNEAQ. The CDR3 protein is CASSSWGTSGNEQFF. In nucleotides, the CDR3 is TGTGCCAGCAGCTCCTGGGGGACTAGCGGGAATGAGCAGTTCTTC.

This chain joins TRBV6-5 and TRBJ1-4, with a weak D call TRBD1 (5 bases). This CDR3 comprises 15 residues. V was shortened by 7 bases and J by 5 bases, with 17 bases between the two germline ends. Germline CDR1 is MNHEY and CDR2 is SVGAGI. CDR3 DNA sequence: TGTGCCAGCAAAGCAGGTGACAGTCAGAATGAAAAACTGTTTTTT. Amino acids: CASKAGDSQNEKLFF.

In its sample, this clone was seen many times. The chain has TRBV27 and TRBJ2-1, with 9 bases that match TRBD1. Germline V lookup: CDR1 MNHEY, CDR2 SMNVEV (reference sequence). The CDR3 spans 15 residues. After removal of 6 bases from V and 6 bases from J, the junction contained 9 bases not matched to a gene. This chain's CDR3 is CASRLQGALGNEQFF. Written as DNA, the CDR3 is TGTGCCAGCAGGCTACAGGGGGCGTTGGGCAATGAGCAGTTCTTC.

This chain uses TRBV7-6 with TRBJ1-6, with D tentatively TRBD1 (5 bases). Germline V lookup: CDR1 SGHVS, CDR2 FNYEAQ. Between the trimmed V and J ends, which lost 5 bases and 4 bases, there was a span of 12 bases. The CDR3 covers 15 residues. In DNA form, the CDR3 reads TGTGCCAGCAGCCAAGAGTCAGGGTATAATTCACCCCTCCACTTT. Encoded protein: CASSQESGYNSPLHF. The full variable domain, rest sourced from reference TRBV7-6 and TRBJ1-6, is GAGVSQSPRYKVTKRGQDVALRCDPISGHVSLYWYRQALGQGPEFLTYFNYEAQQDKSGLPNDRFSAERPEGSISTLTIQRTEQRDSAMYRCASSQESGYNSPLHFGNGTRLTVT.

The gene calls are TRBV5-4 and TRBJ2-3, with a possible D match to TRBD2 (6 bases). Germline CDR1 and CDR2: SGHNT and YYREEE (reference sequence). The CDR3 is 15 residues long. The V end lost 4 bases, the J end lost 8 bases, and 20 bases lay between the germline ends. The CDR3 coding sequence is TGTGCCAGCAGCCTTAGCATAGCCCTGGAGGGTACGCAGTATTTT. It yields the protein CASSLSIALEGTQYF.

In DNA, the CDR3 is TGTGCCAGCAGATCGCACACCGGGACAGGGGTGGAAAAACTGTTTTTT. Its protein product is CASRSHTGTGVEKLFF. The rearrangement joins TRBV25-1 to TRBJ1-4; 10 bases are shared with TRBD1. Trimming at V came to 6 bases and at J to 8 bases, leaving 12 bases not matched to a gene. The CDR3 is 16 amino acids. Per germline, CDR1 MGHDK and CDR2 SYGVNS.